The rows below give T cell receptor beta chains drawn from one sample of a study of blood T cell repertoires in COVID-19. Profiling relied on immunoSEQ multiplex PCR, and the TCRdb table lists in-frame clones only, not all of them. The profile shows more than 200,000 clones, 70% to 90% of them singletons. Sequences were obtained from peripheral blood. These TCRs come from a man aged 25 to 45 with active or convalescent COVID-19. Each CDR3 is given with its conserved first and last residue. The D gene is left open where the match is weak. Size is stated for part of the rows, as once, few or many counts, or as a class when the clone is expanded.

V: TRBV5-8; J: TRBJ1-1; size: -; D: -; DNA: TGTGCCAGCGATGGCCTCACTGAAGCTTTCTTT; CDR3: CASDGLTEAFF
V: TRBV5-1; J: TRBJ2-1; size: -; D: -; DNA: TGCGCCAGCAGCATCTCGGACAATGAGCAGTTCTTC; CDR3: CASSISDNEQFF
V: TRBV15; J: TRBJ2-3; size: -; D: TRBD2; DNA: TGTGCCACCAGCAGAGGTGCGGGGGGCCGGTTTACAGATACGCAGTATTTT; CDR3: CATSRGAGGRFTDTQYF
V: TRBV19; J: TRBJ1-2; size: -; D: -; DNA: TGTGCCAGTAGTATAGATCTATTTGCCCATGGCTACACCTTC; CDR3: CASSIDLFAHGYTF
V: TRBV25-1; J: TRBJ1-6; size: few; D: -; DNA: TGTGCCAGCAGTGAATCGCGGAATTCACCCCTCCACTTT; CDR3: CASSESRNSPLHF
V: TRBV20-1; J: TRBJ2-7; size: -; D: -; DNA: TGCAGTGCTAGTCCGCTAGAGCTCTCCTACGAGCAGTACTTC; CDR3: CSASPLELSYEQYF
V: TRBV5-8; J: TRBJ1-2; size: -; D: -; DNA: TGTGCCAGCAGCTTGTGGGGCTTCTCCTATGGCTACACCTTC; CDR3: CASSLWGFSYGYTF
V: TRBV19; J: TRBJ2-7; size: -; D: TRBD1; DNA: TGTGCCAGTAGTATAGCCAGGACAGGGGCCCCATACGAGCAGTACTTC; CDR3: CASSIARTGAPYEQYF
V: TRBV6-6; J: TRBJ2-3; size: -; D: -; DNA: TGTGCCAGCTATTACTCAGCGCTCACAGATACGCAGTATTTT; CDR3: CASYYSALTDTQYF
V: TRBV19; J: TRBJ1-1; size: -; D: TRBD1; DNA: TGTGCCAGTTTAGGGGGACAGGGGTTGAACACTGAAGCTTTCTTT; CDR3: CASLGGQGLNTEAFF
V: TRBV3-1/TRBV3-2; J: TRBJ1-1; size: -; D: -; DNA: TGTGCCAGCAGCCGGAGGAGAGACACGAAGGAAGCTTTCTTT; CDR3: CASSRRRDTKEAFF
V: TRBV19; J: TRBJ2-3; size: -; D: TRBD2; DNA: TGTGCCAGCCTCCCTCGCGGGGGGCAAACAGATACGCAGTATTTT; CDR3: CASLPRGGQTDTQYF
V: TRBV9; J: TRBJ1-5; size: -; D: -; DNA: TGTGCCAGCAGCGTAGGCCAGAACAATCAGCCCCAGCATTTT; CDR3: CASSVGQNNQPQHF
V: TRBV11-2; J: TRBJ2-7; size: -; D: -; DNA: TGTGCCAGCAGTAAACAGGGCCAACATTTTTACGAGCAGTACTTC; CDR3: CASSKQGQHFYEQYF
V: TRBV27; J: TRBJ2-7; size: -; D: TRBD1; DNA: TGTGCCAGCAGTCCTGCTCCCCAGGGGGCATATACCTACGAGCAGTACTTC; CDR3: CASSPAPQGAYTYEQYF
V: TRBV9; J: TRBJ1-1; size: -; D: -; DNA: TGTGCCAGCAGCGTAGGACGCGAGGGCACTGAAGCTTTCTTT; CDR3: CASSVGREGTEAFF
V: TRBV7-3; J: TRBJ2-3; size: -; D: TRBD1; DNA: TGTGCCAGCAGCATGGACAGGGGGCGAGATACGCAGTATTTT; CDR3: CASSMDRGRDTQYF
V: TRBV4-1; J: TRBJ2-1; size: -; D: -; DNA: TGCGCCAGCAGCCGCCAAACTGGGAGGGGGGCCGGCAATGAGCAGTTCTTC; CDR3: CASSRQTGRGAGNEQFF
V: TRBV9; J: TRBJ2-3; size: -; D: TRBD2; DNA: TGTGCCAGCAGCGTAGTAGCGGGGGGCACAGATACGCAGTATTTT; CDR3: CASSVVAGGTDTQYF
V: TRBV5-4; J: TRBJ2-5; size: -; D: -; DNA: TGTGCCAGCAGGCCGGGAAGCGGCCAAGAGACCCAGTACTTC; CDR3: CASRPGSGQETQYF
V: TRBV4-3; J: TRBJ1-6; size: -; D: -; DNA: TGCGCCAGCAGCCTAGAGACATTGAATAATTCACCCCTCCACTTT; CDR3: CASSLETLNNSPLHF
V: TRBV4-1; J: TRBJ1-5; size: -; D: -; DNA: TGCGCCAGCAGCCAATATGAGGGAAGCAATCAGCCCCAGCATTTT; CDR3: CASSQYEGSNQPQHF
V: TRBV7-9; J: TRBJ1-1; size: -; D: TRBD1; DNA: TGTGCCATCGGGACAGGGGCCTTGAACACTGAAGCTTTCTTT; CDR3: CAIGTGALNTEAFF
V: TRBV2; J: TRBJ2-2; size: once; D: -; DNA: TGTGCCAGCATGTTAACAGCGAACACCGGGGAGCTGTTTTTT; CDR3: CASMLTANTGELFF
V: TRBV11-3; J: TRBJ1-6; size: -; D: TRBD1; DNA: TGTGCCAGCAGCTTAGATGAATTCGGACAGGGAATGAGCTCCTATAATTCACCCCTCCACTTT; CDR3: CASSLDEFGQGMSSYNSPLHF
V: TRBV6-2/TRBV6-3; J: TRBJ1-6; size: -; D: TRBD1; DNA: TGTGCCAGCAGTTACGCTACGGACAGGGGCTCACCCCTCCACTTT; CDR3: CASSYATDRGSPLHF
V: TRBV27; J: TRBJ1-5; size: -; D: -; DNA: TGTGCCAGCAGTTTAAGCTTCGGGGGGGGGCAGCCCCAGCATTTT; CDR3: CASSLSFGGGQPQHF
V: TRBV3-1/TRBV3-2; J: TRBJ1-6; size: -; D: -; DNA: TGTGCCAGCAGCCAAGAGGGCAGGTCTAATTCACCCCTCCACTTT; CDR3: CASSQEGRSNSPLHF
V: TRBV13; J: TRBJ1-2; size: -; D: TRBD1; DNA: TGTGCCAGCAGTCCGGACAGGGAGAGGGGCTACACCTTC; CDR3: CASSPDRERGYTF
V: TRBV2; J: TRBJ2-7; size: -; D: TRBD1; DNA: TGTGCCAGCAGCCCGGGACAGGGCGGCGAGCAGTACTTC; CDR3: CASSPGQGGEQYF
V: TRBV6-5; J: TRBJ1-1; size: -; D: -; DNA: TGTGCCAGCAGCACTTCACAGGCGAAAGCTTTCTTT; CDR3: CASSTSQAKAFF
V: TRBV7-2; J: TRBJ2-3; size: few; D: -; DNA: TGTGCCAGCAGCTTAGTAGGGGGGACTACCCGAGGTCATACGCAGTATTTT; CDR3: CASSLVGGTTRGHTQYF
V: TRBV19; J: TRBJ2-3; size: once; D: -; DNA: TGTGCCAGTAGACGAGGGGGAGATACGCAGTATTTT; CDR3: CASRRGGDTQYF
V: TRBV19; J: TRBJ2-4; size: -; D: -; DNA: TGTGCCAGTAGTATCTATGAGGGCGGATCGGGCAAAAACATTCAGTACTTC; CDR3: CASSIYEGGSGKNIQYF
V: TRBV3-1/TRBV3-2; J: TRBJ1-4; size: once; D: -; DNA: TGTGCCAGCAGCCAAGGTCTATGGGAAAAACTGTTTTTT; CDR3: CASSQGLWEKLFF
V: TRBV15; J: TRBJ1-3; size: -; D: TRBD1; DNA: TGTGCCACCAGCAAGGTGACAGGGTATTCTGGAAACACCATATATTTT; CDR3: CATSKVTGYSGNTIYF
V: TRBV5-1; J: TRBJ2-7; size: -; D: TRBD1; DNA: TGCGCCAGCAGCTTGGGGGACAGGCAGTACTTC; CDR3: CASSLGDRQYF
V: TRBV6-1; J: TRBJ1-5; size: -; D: -; DNA: TGTGCCAGCAGTGAACAGGGGCGCAATCAGCCCCAGCATTTT; CDR3: CASSEQGRNQPQHF
V: TRBV6-5; J: TRBJ2-7; size: -; D: -; DNA: TGTGCCAGTAGGACTGGGGACTACGAGCAGTACTTC; CDR3: CASRTGDYEQYF
V: TRBV6-5; J: TRBJ2-7; size: -; D: TRBD1; DNA: TGTGCCAGCAGAGATAACAGGGGCCACGAGCAGTACTTC; CDR3: CASRDNRGHEQYF
V: TRBV30; J: TRBJ2-3; size: -; D: TRBD2; DNA: TGTGCCTGGAGTGTGGCGGGGGGGCAGTTAGATACGCAGTATTTT; CDR3: CAWSVAGGQLDTQYF
V: TRBV29-1; J: TRBJ2-1; size: once; D: -; DNA: TGCAGCGTTGATATTGGCAGATTGGTGAATGAGCAGTTCTTC; CDR3: CSVDIGRLVNEQFF
V: TRBV5-4; J: TRBJ2-3; size: -; D: TRBD2; DNA: TGTGCCAGCAGCTTGATTTCAAGCGGGGGGGCAGATACGCAGTATTTT; CDR3: CASSLISSGGADTQYF
V: TRBV7-9; J: TRBJ2-5; size: -; D: TRBD2; DNA: TGTGCCAGCAGCCAGCGGACTAGCGGGGGGCAAGAGACCCAGTACTTC; CDR3: CASSQRTSGGQETQYF
V: TRBV12-3/TRBV12-4; J: TRBJ2-7; size: -; D: -; DNA: TGTGCCAGCACCCTTGGGGCGGGAGAGCAGTACTTC; CDR3: CASTLGAGEQYF
V: TRBV20-1; J: TRBJ2-5; size: -; D: TRBD2; DNA: TGCAGTGCTAGTATGAGTAGCGGGGGGGCAGGGGAGACCCAGTACTTC; CDR3: CSASMSSGGAGETQYF
V: TRBV7-8; J: TRBJ2-7; size: -; D: TRBD2; DNA: TGTGCCAGCAGCTTGAAACTAGCGGGGGGTCCCTCCTACGAGCAGTACTTC; CDR3: CASSLKLAGGPSYEQYF